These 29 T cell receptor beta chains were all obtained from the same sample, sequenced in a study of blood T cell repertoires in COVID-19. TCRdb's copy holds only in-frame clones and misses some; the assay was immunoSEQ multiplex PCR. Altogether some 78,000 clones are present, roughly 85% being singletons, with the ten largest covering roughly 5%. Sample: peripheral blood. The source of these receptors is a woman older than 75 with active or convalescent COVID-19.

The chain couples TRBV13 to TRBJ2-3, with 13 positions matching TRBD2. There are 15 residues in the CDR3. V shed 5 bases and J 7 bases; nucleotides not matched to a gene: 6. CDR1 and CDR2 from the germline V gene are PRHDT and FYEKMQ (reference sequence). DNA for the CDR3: TGTGCCAGCAGCCCTACTAGCGGGGGGGCCTATACGCAGTATTTT. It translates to CASSPTSGGAYTQYF.

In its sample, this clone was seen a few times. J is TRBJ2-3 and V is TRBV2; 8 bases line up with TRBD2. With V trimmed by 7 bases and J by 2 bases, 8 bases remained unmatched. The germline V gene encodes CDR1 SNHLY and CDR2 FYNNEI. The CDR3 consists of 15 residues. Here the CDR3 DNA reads TGTGCCAGCAAAGTCTCTAGCGGGCTCACAGATACGCAGTATTTT. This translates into CASKVSSGLTDTQYF.

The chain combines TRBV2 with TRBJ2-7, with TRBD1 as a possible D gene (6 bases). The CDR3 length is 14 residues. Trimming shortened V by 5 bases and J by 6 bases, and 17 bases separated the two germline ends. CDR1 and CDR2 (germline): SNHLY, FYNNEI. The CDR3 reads CASSRSRGFAEQYF. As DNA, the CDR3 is TGTGCCAGCAGTCGCTCCAGGGGATTCGCCGAGCAGTACTTC.

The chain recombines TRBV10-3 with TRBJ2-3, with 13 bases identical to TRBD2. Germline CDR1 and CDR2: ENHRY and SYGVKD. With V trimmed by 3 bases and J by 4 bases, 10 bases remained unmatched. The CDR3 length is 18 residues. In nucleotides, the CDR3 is TGTGCCATCAGTGACCGACTAGCGGGAGGAGTGGGAGCAGATACGCAGTATTTT. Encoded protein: CAISDRLAGGVGADTQYF.

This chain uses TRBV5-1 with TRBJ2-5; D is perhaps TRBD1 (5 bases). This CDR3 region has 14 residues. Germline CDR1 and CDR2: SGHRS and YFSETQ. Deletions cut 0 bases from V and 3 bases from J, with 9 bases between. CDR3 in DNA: TGCGCCAGCAGCTTGGATCAGGGCGAAGAGACCCAGTACTTC. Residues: CASSLDQGEETQYF. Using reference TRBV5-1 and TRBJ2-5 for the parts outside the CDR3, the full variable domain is KAGVTQTPRYLIKTRGQQVTLSCSPISGHRSVSWYQQTPGQGLQFLFEYFSETQRNKGNFPGRFSGRQFSNSRSEMNVSTLELGDSALYLCASSLDQGEETQYFGPGTRLLVL.

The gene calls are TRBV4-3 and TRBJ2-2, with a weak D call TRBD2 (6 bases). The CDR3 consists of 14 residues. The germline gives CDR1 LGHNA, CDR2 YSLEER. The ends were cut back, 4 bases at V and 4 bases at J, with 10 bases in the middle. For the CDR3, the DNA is TGCGCCAGCAGCCCGGACTACTTCACCGGGGAGCTGTTTTTT. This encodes CASSPDYFTGELFF.

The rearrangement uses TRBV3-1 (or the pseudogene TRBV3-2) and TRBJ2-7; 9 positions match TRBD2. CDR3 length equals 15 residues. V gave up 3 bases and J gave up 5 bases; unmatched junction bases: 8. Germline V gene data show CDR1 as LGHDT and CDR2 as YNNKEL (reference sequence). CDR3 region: CASSHFGAGGHEQYF. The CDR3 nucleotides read TGTGCCAGCAGCCATTTTGGAGCGGGAGGCCACGAGCAGTACTTC.

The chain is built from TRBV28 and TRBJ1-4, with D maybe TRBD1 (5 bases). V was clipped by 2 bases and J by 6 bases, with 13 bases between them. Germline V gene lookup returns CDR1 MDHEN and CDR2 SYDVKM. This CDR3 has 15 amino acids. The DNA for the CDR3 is TGTGCCAGCAGTTTAGCAGGGTCGGGGGATGAAAAACTGTTTTTT. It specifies CASSLAGSGDEKLFF.

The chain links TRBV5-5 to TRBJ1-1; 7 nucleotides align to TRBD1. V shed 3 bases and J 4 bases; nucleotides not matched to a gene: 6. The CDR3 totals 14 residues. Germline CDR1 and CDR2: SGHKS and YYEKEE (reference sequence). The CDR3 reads CASSSSTGFTEAFF. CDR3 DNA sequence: TGTGCCAGCAGCTCATCGACAGGGTTCACTGAAGCTTTCTTT. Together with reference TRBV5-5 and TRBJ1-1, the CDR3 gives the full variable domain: DAGVTQSPTHLIKTRGQQVTLRCSPISGHKSVSWYQQVLGQGPQFIFQYYEKEERGRGNFPDRFSARQFPNYSSELNVNALLLGDSALYLCASSSSTGFTEAFFGQGTRLTVV.

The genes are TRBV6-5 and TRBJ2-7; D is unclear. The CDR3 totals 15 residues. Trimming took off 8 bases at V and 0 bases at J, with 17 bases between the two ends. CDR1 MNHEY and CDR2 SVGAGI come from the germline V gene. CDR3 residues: CASRPERLSSYEQYF. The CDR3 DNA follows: TGTGCCAGCCGCCCTGAAAGATTGAGCTCCTACGAGCAGTACTTC.

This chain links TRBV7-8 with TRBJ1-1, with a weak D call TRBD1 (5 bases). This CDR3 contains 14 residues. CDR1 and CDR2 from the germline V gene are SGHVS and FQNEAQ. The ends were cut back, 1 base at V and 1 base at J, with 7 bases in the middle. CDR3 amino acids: CASSLVGGNTEAFF. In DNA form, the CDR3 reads TGTGCCAGCAGCTTAGTCGGGGGGAACACTGAAGCTTTCTTT.

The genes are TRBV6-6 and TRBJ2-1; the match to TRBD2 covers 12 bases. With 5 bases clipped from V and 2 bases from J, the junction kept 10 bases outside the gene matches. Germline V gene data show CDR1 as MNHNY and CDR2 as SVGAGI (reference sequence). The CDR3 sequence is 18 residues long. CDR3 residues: CASSQTPLAGGPYNEQFF. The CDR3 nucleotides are TGTGCCAGCAGTCAGACCCCTCTAGCGGGAGGGCCCTACAATGAGCAGTTCTTC.

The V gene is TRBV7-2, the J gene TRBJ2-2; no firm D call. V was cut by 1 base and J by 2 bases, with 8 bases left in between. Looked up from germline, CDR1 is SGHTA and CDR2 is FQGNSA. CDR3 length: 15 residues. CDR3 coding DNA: TGTGCCAGCAGCTTAGATAGCTTTAACACCGGGGAGCTGTTTTTT. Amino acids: CASSLDSFNTGELFF.

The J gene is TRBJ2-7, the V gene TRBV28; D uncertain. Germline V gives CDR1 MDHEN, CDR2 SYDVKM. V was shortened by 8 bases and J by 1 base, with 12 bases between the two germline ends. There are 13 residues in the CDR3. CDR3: CASELADSYEQYF. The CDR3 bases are TGTGCCAGCGAATTGGCTGATTCCTACGAGCAGTACTTC. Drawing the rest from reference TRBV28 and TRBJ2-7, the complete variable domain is DVKVTQSSRYLVKRTGEKVFLECVQDMDHENMFWYRQDPGLGLRLIYFSYDVKMKEKGDIPEGYSVSREKKERFSLILESASTNQTSMYLCASELADSYEQYFGPGTRLTVT.

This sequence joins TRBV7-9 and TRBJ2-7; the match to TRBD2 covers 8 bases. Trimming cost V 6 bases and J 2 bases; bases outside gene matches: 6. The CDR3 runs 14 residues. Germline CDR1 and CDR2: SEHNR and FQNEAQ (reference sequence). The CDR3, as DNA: TGTGCCAGCAGTCTAGCGGGCTCGGCCTACGAGCAGTACTTC. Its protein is CASSLAGSAYEQYF.

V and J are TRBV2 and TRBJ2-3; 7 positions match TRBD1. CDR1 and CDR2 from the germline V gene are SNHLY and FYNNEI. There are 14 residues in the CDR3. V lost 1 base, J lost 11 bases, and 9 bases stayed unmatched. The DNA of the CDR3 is TGTGCCAGCAGTGAAGGGACAGGCGGCAGAAGGCAGTATTTT. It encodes CASSEGTGGRRQYF.

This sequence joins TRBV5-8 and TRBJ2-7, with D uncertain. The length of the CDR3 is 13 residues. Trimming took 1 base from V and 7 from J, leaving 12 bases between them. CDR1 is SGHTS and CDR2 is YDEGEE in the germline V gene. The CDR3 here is CASSLSGSREQYF. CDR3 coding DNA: TGTGCCAGCAGCTTGTCCGGGTCCCGTGAGCAGTACTTC.

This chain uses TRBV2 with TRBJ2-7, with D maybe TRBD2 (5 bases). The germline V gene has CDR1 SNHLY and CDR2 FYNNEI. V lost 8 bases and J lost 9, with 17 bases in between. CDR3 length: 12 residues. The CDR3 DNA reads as TGTGCCAGCCTAATCCTTAAAGGGAGGCAGTACTTC. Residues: CASLILKGRQYF.

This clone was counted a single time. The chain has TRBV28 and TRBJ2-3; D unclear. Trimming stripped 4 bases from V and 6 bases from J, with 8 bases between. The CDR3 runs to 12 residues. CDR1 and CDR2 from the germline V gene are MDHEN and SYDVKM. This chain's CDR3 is CASSSAGDTQYF. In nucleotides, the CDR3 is TGTGCCAGCAGTTCAGCCGGGGATACGCAGTATTTT.

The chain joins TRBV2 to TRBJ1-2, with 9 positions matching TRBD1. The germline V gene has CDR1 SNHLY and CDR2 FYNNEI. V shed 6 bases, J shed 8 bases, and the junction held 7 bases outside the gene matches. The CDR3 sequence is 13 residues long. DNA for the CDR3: TGTGCCAGCAGGGGGGACAGGGTTCGGGGCTACACCTTC. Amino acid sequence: CASRGDRVRGYTF.

This CDR3 reads CASSQIRTSAYNEQFF. DNA for the CDR3: TGTGCCAGCAGCCAAATACGGACTAGCGCTTACAATGAGCAGTTCTTC. This chain links TRBV14 with TRBJ2-1, with 9 bases fitting TRBD2. Germline-derived CDR1 and CDR2 are SGHDN and FVKESK. The CDR3 totals 16 residues. Trimming took 2 bases from V and 4 from J; bases not matched to a gene: 6.

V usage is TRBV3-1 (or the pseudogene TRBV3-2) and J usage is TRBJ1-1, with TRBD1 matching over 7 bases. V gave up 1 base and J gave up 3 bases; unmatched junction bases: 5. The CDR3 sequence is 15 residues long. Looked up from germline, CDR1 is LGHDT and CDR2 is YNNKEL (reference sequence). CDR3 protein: CASSQGQGGHTEAFF. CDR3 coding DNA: TGTGCCAGCAGCCAAGGCCAGGGGGGACACACTGAAGCTTTCTTT.

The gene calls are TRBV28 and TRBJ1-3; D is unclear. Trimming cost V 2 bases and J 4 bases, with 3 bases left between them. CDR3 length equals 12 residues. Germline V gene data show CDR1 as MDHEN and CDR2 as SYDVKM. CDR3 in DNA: TGTGCCAGCAGTTTACAGGGAAACACCATATATTTT. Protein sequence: CASSLQGNTIYF.

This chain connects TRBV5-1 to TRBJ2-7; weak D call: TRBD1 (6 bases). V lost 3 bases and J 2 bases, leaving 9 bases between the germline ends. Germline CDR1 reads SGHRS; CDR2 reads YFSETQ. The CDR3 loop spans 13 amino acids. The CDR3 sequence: CASSSTGTYEQYF. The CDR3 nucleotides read TGCGCCAGCAGCTCAACAGGGACCTACGAGCAGTACTTC.

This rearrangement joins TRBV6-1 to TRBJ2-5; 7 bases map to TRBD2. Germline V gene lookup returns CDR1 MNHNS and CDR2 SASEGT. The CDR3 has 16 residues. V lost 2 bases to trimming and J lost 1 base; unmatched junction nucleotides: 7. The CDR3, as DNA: TGTGCCAGCAGTGAATTGGGGGGGACGGTCCAAGAGACCCAGTACTTC. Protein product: CASSELGGTVQETQYF.

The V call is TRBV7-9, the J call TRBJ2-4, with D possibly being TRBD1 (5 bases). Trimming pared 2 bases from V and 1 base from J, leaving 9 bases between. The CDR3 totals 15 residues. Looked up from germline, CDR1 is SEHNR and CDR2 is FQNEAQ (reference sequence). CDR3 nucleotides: TGTGCCAGCAGCTTACCAGGGATGGCCAAAAACATTCAGTACTTC. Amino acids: CASSLPGMAKNIQYF.

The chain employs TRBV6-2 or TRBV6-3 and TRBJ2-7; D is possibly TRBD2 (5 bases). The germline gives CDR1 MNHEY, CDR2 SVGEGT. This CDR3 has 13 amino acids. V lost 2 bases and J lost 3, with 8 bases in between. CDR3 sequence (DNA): TGTGCCAGCAGTTACGGGAGTTTCTACGAGCAGTACTTC. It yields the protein CASSYGSFYEQYF.

CDR3: CASSLARAYGYTF. The CDR3 nucleotides are TGTGCCAGCAGTTTAGCGAGAGCCTATGGCTACACCTTC. The chain couples TRBV12-3 or TRBV12-4 to TRBJ1-2, with no clear D. The CDR3 runs 13 residues. Deletions cut 0 bases from V and 4 bases from J, with 6 bases between.

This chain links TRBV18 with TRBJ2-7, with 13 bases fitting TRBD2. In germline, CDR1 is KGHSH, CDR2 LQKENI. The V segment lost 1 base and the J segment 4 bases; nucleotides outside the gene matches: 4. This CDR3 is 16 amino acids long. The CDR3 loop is CASSPLRLAGGYEQYF. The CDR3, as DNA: TGTGCCAGCTCACCACTTAGACTAGCGGGAGGTTACGAGCAGTACTTC. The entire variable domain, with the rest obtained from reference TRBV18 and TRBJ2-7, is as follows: NAGVMQNPRHLVRRRGQEARLRCSPMKGHSHVYWYRQLPEEGLKFMVYLQKENIIDESGMPKERFSAEFPKEGPSILRIQQVVRGDSAAYFCASSPLRLAGGYEQYFGPGTRLTVT.